This TCR beta chain was recovered during a study of T cells in Graves' hyperthyroidism and ophthalmopathy. Study findings and constraints: Most clonotypes that expanded in the thyroid above 0.001 also showed up in blood.

Uncontrolled infection, other autoimmune disease, pregnancy or lactation disqualified patients from enrolment. This clonotype showed up just a few times. The antigen is not known. The length of the CDR3 is 16 residues. Trimming shortened V by 2 bases and J by 0 bases, and 12 bases separated the two germline ends. The germline CDR1 and CDR2 sequences are SGHNT and YYREEE (reference sequence). The investigators amplified TCR beta CDR3 regions from RNA transcripts. During a first-round RT-PCR of the TCR CDR3, the HTBI primer set was used. TCRdb itself ran the multiplex PCR reads through MiXCR, one entry per CDR3 protein. Here the sample spans around 660,000 distinct CDR3 sequences, just under 45% being singletons.

This clonotype was obtained from an adult man with Graves' disease, either hyperthyroidism or ophthalmopathy (not recorded which). The source material was peripheral blood or thyroid tissue (not recorded which). The genes are TRBV5-4 and TRBJ1-5; D might be TRBD1 (6 bases). The CDR3 DNA is TGTGCCAGCAGCTTTCAGGGGTTGGGTAGCAATCAGCCCCAGCATTTT. Protein: CASSFQGLGSNQPQHF.